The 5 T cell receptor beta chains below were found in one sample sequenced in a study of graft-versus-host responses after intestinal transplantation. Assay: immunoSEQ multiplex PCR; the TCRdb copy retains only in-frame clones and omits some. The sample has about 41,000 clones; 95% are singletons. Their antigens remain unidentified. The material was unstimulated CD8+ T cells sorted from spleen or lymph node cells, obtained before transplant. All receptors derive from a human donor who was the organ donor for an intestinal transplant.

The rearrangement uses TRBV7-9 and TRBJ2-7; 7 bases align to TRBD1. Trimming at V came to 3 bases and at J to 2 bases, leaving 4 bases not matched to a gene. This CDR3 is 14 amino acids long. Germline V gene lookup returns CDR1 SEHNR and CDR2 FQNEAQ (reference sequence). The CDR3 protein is CASSFGTVTYEQYF. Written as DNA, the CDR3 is TGTGCCAGCAGCTTCGGGACAGTCACCTACGAGCAGTACTTC.

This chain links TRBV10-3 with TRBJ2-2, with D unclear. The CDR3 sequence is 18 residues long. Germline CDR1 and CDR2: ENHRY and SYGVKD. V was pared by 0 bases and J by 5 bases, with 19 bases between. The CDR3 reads CAISESIVGIGLTGELFF. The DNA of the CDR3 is TGTGCCATCAGTGAGTCGATTGTAGGGATCGGTCTGACCGGGGAGCTGTTTTTT.

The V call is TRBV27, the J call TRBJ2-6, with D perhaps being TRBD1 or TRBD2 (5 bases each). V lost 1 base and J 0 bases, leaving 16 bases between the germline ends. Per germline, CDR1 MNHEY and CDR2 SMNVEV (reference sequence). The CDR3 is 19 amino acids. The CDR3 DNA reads TGTGCCAGCAGTTTATGGTCCGCAGGGAGTCCCTCTGGGGCCAACGTCCTGACTTTC. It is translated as CASSLWSAGSPSGANVLTF.

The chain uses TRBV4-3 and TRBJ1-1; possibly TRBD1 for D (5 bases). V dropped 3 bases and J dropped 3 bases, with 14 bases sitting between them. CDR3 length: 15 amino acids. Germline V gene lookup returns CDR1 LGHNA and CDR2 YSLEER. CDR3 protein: CASSHTPGKDTEAFF. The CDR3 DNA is TGCGCCAGCAGCCATACACCAGGGAAAGACACTGAAGCTTTCTTT.

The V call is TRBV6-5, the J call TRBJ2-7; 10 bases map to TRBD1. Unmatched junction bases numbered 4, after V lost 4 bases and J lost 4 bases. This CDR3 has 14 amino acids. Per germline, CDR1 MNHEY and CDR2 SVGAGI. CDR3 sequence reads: CASSFGTGVYEQYF. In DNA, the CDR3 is TGTGCCAGCAGTTTCGGGACAGGGGTGTACGAGCAGTACTTC.